A selection of T cell receptor beta chains follows, all from one sample in a study of blood T cell repertoires in COVID-19. Some clones are missing from TCRdb's copy, which holds only in-frame ones; the method was immunoSEQ multiplex PCR. The table records approximately 210,000 clones, about 88% of them present only once. Sequencing input: peripheral blood. The receptors shown here come from a man aged 65 to 85 with acute or convalescent COVID-19. Both conserved end residues are part of each CDR3. Fields, in order: D gene, J gene, V gene, clone size, CDR3 protein, CDR3 DNA. The D gene is left open where the match is weak. Clone sizes are given selectively: once, few, many, or a class where the clone is expanded.

d_gene: TRBD1
j_gene: TRBJ1-1
v_gene: TRBV19
abundance: .
CDR3aa: CASSIVVDWDRGTEAFF
CDR3nt: TGTGCCAGTAGTATAGTGGTTGATTGGGACAGGGGAACTGAAGCTTTCTTT

d_gene: .
j_gene: TRBJ2-2
v_gene: TRBV3-1/TRBV3-2
abundance: .
CDR3aa: CASSHGWAGELFF
CDR3nt: TGTGCCAGCAGCCACGGGTGGGCCGGGGAGCTGTTTTTT

d_gene: .
j_gene: TRBJ1-1
v_gene: TRBV3-1/TRBV3-2
abundance: .
CDR3aa: CASSFGQLNTEAFF
CDR3nt: TGTGCCAGCAGCTTCGGACAGCTTAACACTGAAGCTTTCTTT

d_gene: .
j_gene: TRBJ1-2
v_gene: TRBV2
abundance: .
CDR3aa: CASSPQGGGYTF
CDR3nt: TGTGCCAGCAGTCCTCAGGGTGGAGGCTACACCTTC

d_gene: TRBD1
j_gene: TRBJ1-6
v_gene: TRBV28
abundance: .
CDR3aa: CASSMVVGQGVASYNSPLHF
CDR3nt: TGTGCCAGCAGCATGGTCGTGGGACAGGGGGTTGCGTCCTATAATTCACCCCTCCACTTT

d_gene: TRBD1
j_gene: TRBJ2-3
v_gene: TRBV4-1
abundance: few
CDR3aa: CASRLTGTDTQYF
CDR3nt: TGCGCCAGCCGATTGACAGGGACAGATACGCAGTATTTT

d_gene: .
j_gene: TRBJ2-1
v_gene: TRBV24-1
abundance: .
CDR3aa: CATSDSRDTNNEQFF
CDR3nt: TGTGCCACCAGTGATTCCCGGGACACAAACAATGAGCAGTTCTTC

d_gene: TRBD2
j_gene: TRBJ2-1
v_gene: TRBV9
abundance: .
CDR3aa: CASSTRASGRPSLNEQFF
CDR3nt: TGTGCCAGCAGTACGAGGGCTAGCGGGAGGCCATCTCTCAATGAGCAGTTCTTC

d_gene: TRBD2
j_gene: TRBJ2-7
v_gene: TRBV7-6
abundance: once
CDR3aa: CASSLAPASGRTASSYEQYF
CDR3nt: TGTGCCAGCAGCTTAGCGCCGGCTAGCGGGAGGACGGCAAGCTCCTACGAGCAGTACTTC

d_gene: TRBD1
j_gene: TRBJ2-1
v_gene: TRBV11-3
abundance: .
CDR3aa: CASSLESTGYVNEQFF
CDR3nt: TGTGCCAGCAGCTTAGAATCGACAGGGTATGTCAATGAGCAGTTCTTC

d_gene: .
j_gene: TRBJ1-2
v_gene: TRBV7-9
abundance: .
CDR3aa: CASSLNTGYTF
CDR3nt: TGTGCCAGCAGCTTAAACACGGGCTACACCTTC

d_gene: .
j_gene: TRBJ1-4
v_gene: TRBV2
abundance: .
CDR3aa: CASLQAHTTNEKLFF
CDR3nt: TGTGCCAGCCTACAGGCCCACACGACTAATGAAAAACTGTTTTTT

d_gene: .
j_gene: TRBJ1-6
v_gene: TRBV6-5
abundance: .
CDR3aa: CASSYISDSSPLHF
CDR3nt: TGTGCCAGCAGTTACATTTCTGACAGTTCACCCCTCCACTTT

d_gene: .
j_gene: TRBJ2-7
v_gene: TRBV6-5
abundance: .
CDR3aa: CASSYSGAPSPYEQYF
CDR3nt: TGTGCCAGCAGTTACTCTGGGGCCCCATCGCCCTACGAGCAGTACTTC

d_gene: .
j_gene: TRBJ2-2
v_gene: TRBV5-4
abundance: once
CDR3aa: CASSLGTPGITGELFF
CDR3nt: TGTGCCAGCAGCCTAGGGACACCCGGAATCACCGGGGAGCTGTTTTTT

d_gene: .
j_gene: TRBJ1-5
v_gene: TRBV27
abundance: .
CDR3aa: CASSLSGGNQPQHF
CDR3nt: TGTGCCAGCAGTTTATCGGGAGGCAATCAGCCCCAGCATTTT

d_gene: .
j_gene: TRBJ1-5
v_gene: TRBV11-1
abundance: .
CDR3aa: CASSRQRNQPQHF
CDR3nt: TGTGCCAGCAGCCGACAGAGAAATCAGCCCCAGCATTTT

d_gene: .
j_gene: TRBJ1-5
v_gene: TRBV6-5
abundance: .
CDR3aa: CASSFDSTQPQHF
CDR3nt: TGTGCCAGCAGTTTCGACAGTACGCAGCCCCAGCATTTT

d_gene: .
j_gene: TRBJ2-1
v_gene: TRBV2
abundance: .
CDR3aa: CASSYPSTGSAYNEQFF
CDR3nt: TGTGCCAGCAGTTACCCCTCGACAGGATCGGCCTACAATGAGCAGTTCTTC

d_gene: TRBD2
j_gene: TRBJ2-7
v_gene: TRBV5-5
abundance: .
CDR3aa: CASSLDGGGTAYEQYF
CDR3nt: TGTGCCAGCAGCTTGGACGGGGGGGGTACGGCTTACGAGCAGTACTTC

d_gene: TRBD1
j_gene: TRBJ2-5
v_gene: TRBV6-5
abundance: .
CDR3aa: CASSPGTGGLQSQYF
CDR3nt: TGTGCCAGCAGTCCTGGGACAGGCGGCCTGCAGTCCCAGTACTTC

d_gene: .
j_gene: TRBJ2-1
v_gene: TRBV29-1
abundance: few
CDR3aa: CSFGLFEQFF
CDR3nt: TGCAGCTTTGGACTGTTTGAGCAGTTCTTC

d_gene: .
j_gene: TRBJ2-3
v_gene: TRBV19
abundance: .
CDR3aa: CASSQGGSSGTQYF
CDR3nt: TGTGCCAGTAGTCAGGGGGGATCAAGTGGTACGCAGTATTTT

d_gene: .
j_gene: TRBJ2-7
v_gene: TRBV19
abundance: .
CDR3aa: CASSMALDSTYEQYF
CDR3nt: TGTGCCAGTAGTATGGCTTTAGACAGCACCTACGAGCAGTACTTC

d_gene: TRBD1
j_gene: TRBJ1-1
v_gene: TRBV11-2
abundance: .
CDR3aa: CASSPWTGEAEAFF
CDR3nt: TGTGCCAGCAGCCCATGGACAGGAGAAGCTGAAGCTTTCTTT

d_gene: TRBD1
j_gene: TRBJ2-1
v_gene: TRBV4-2
abundance: .
CDR3aa: CAASGTGIYNEQFF
CDR3nt: TGTGCCGCCTCCGGGACAGGTATCTACAATGAGCAGTTCTTC

d_gene: TRBD1
j_gene: TRBJ1-1
v_gene: TRBV3-1/TRBV3-2
abundance: .
CDR3aa: CASSQEVLWGQGAFF
CDR3nt: TGTGCCAGCAGCCAAGAAGTTCTCTGGGGACAGGGAGCTTTCTTT

d_gene: .
j_gene: TRBJ1-5
v_gene: TRBV3-1/TRBV3-2
abundance: .
CDR3aa: CASSQTDSLRQPQHF
CDR3nt: TGTGCCAGCAGCCAAACGGACAGTTTGCGACAGCCCCAGCATTTT

d_gene: .
j_gene: TRBJ2-2
v_gene: TRBV7-9
abundance: once
CDR3aa: CASSFGGANTGELFF
CDR3nt: TGTGCCAGCAGCTTCGGAGGGGCCAACACCGGGGAGCTGTTTTTT

d_gene: .
j_gene: TRBJ1-1
v_gene: TRBV28
abundance: .
CDR3aa: CASSTGINTEAFF
CDR3nt: TGTGCCAGCAGTACCGGGATAAACACTGAAGCTTTCTTT

d_gene: .
j_gene: TRBJ1-5
v_gene: TRBV19
abundance: .
CDR3aa: CASGWGVSNQPQHF
CDR3nt: TGTGCCAGTGGGTGGGGGGTTAGCAATCAGCCCCAGCATTTT

d_gene: .
j_gene: TRBJ2-1
v_gene: TRBV9
abundance: .
CDR3aa: CASSVGPQGENEQFF
CDR3nt: TGTGCCAGCAGCGTCGGCCCGCAAGGAGAGAATGAGCAGTTCTTC

d_gene: .
j_gene: TRBJ1-5
v_gene: TRBV4-1
abundance: .
CDR3aa: CASSQTSQGRGNQPQHF
CDR3nt: TGCGCCAGCAGCCAAACGTCCCAGGGCCGAGGTAATCAGCCCCAGCATTTT

d_gene: TRBD1
j_gene: TRBJ2-7
v_gene: TRBV5-1
abundance: .
CDR3aa: CASSSGQGSYEQYF
CDR3nt: TGCGCCAGCAGCTCGGGACAGGGGTCCTACGAGCAGTACTTC

d_gene: TRBD2
j_gene: TRBJ2-7
v_gene: TRBV28
abundance: .
CDR3aa: CASSNPLSSGTVYSYEQYF
CDR3nt: TGTGCCAGCAGTAACCCCCTTTCTAGCGGAACCGTCTATTCCTACGAGCAGTACTTC

d_gene: .
j_gene: TRBJ1-5
v_gene: TRBV2
abundance: .
CDR3aa: CASSDLRRSGDLNQPQHF
CDR3nt: TGTGCCAGCAGTGACCTACGGAGGTCAGGGGATTTGAATCAGCCCCAGCATTTT

d_gene: .
j_gene: TRBJ2-3
v_gene: TRBV18
abundance: few
CDR3aa: CASSPPPGTDTQYF
CDR3nt: TGTGCCAGCTCACCACCACCAGGCACAGATACGCAGTATTTT

d_gene: .
j_gene: TRBJ2-6
v_gene: TRBV2
abundance: .
CDR3aa: CASSNQGSGANVLTF
CDR3nt: TGTGCCAGCAGTAATCAGGGATCTGGGGCCAACGTCCTGACTTTC

d_gene: TRBD2
j_gene: TRBJ2-3
v_gene: TRBV19
abundance: .
CDR3aa: CASSMNSGRVPSTDTQYF
CDR3nt: TGTGCCAGTAGTATGAATAGCGGGAGAGTCCCTAGCACAGATACGCAGTATTTT

d_gene: .
j_gene: TRBJ1-4
v_gene: TRBV12-3/TRBV12-4
abundance: .
CDR3aa: CASSSLQGYLFF
CDR3nt: TGTGCCAGCAGTTCCCTACAGGGATATCTGTTTTTT

d_gene: TRBD1
j_gene: TRBJ1-5
v_gene: TRBV3-1/TRBV3-2
abundance: few
CDR3aa: CASSQKPGQGFNQPQHF
CDR3nt: TGTGCCAGCAGCCAGAAACCGGGACAGGGGTTCAATCAGCCCCAGCATTTT

d_gene: TRBD2
j_gene: TRBJ2-1
v_gene: TRBV6-5
abundance: .
CDR3aa: CASTRTSGRNEQFF
CDR3nt: TGTGCCAGCACCCGGACTAGCGGGAGGAATGAGCAGTTCTTC

d_gene: TRBD1
j_gene: TRBJ1-1
v_gene: TRBV19
abundance: .
CDR3aa: CASRDRGLTVNTEAFF
CDR3nt: TGTGCCAGTAGAGACAGGGGGCTGACGGTGAACACTGAAGCTTTCTTT

d_gene: .
j_gene: TRBJ1-1
v_gene: TRBV12-3/TRBV12-4
abundance: once
CDR3aa: CASSPGGRTEAFF
CDR3nt: TGTGCCAGCAGTCCCGGTGGTCGCACTGAAGCTTTCTTT

d_gene: TRBD2
j_gene: TRBJ2-3
v_gene: TRBV19
abundance: .
CDR3aa: CASSNLAGVADTQYF
CDR3nt: TGTGCCAGTAGCAACCTAGCGGGAGTAGCAGATACGCAGTATTTT

d_gene: TRBD1
j_gene: TRBJ2-7
v_gene: TRBV5-1
abundance: few
CDR3aa: CASSLEGQRVEQYF
CDR3nt: TGCGCCAGCAGCTTGGAGGGACAGAGGGTCGAGCAGTACTTC

d_gene: TRBD1
j_gene: TRBJ1-2
v_gene: TRBV18
abundance: once
CDR3aa: CASLAGQGDRNYGYTF
CDR3nt: TGTGCCAGCCTAGCCGGCCAGGGGGATAGGAACTATGGCTACACCTTC

d_gene: .
j_gene: TRBJ2-3
v_gene: TRBV5-4
abundance: .
CDR3aa: CASSLMRATDTQYF
CDR3nt: TGTGCCAGCAGCTTAATGAGGGCCACAGATACGCAGTATTTT

d_gene: TRBD1
j_gene: TRBJ1-5
v_gene: TRBV19
abundance: .
CDR3aa: CASTLDRVGNQPQHF
CDR3nt: TGTGCCAGTACTCTGGACAGGGTTGGCAATCAGCCCCAGCATTTT

d_gene: TRBD1
j_gene: TRBJ2-1
v_gene: TRBV7-2
abundance: .
CDR3aa: CASSSRGQKDNEQFF
CDR3nt: TGTGCCAGCAGCTCCAGGGGACAGAAAGACAATGAGCAGTTCTTC

d_gene: TRBD2
j_gene: TRBJ2-5
v_gene: TRBV3-1/TRBV3-2
abundance: .
CDR3aa: CASSRTGLAGEETQYF
CDR3nt: TGTGCCAGCAGCCGTACGGGACTAGCGGGAGAAGAGACCCAGTACTTC

d_gene: TRBD2
j_gene: TRBJ2-3
v_gene: TRBV19
abundance: .
CDR3aa: CASSTEGLAGGTSTDTQYF
CDR3nt: TGTGCCAGTAGTACCGAGGGACTAGCGGGAGGCACTAGCACAGATACGCAGTATTTT

d_gene: .
j_gene: TRBJ2-1
v_gene: TRBV28
abundance: .
CDR3aa: CASNTAMGRYNEQFF
CDR3nt: TGTGCCAGCAACACCGCAATGGGGCGCTACAATGAGCAGTTCTTC

d_gene: TRBD2
j_gene: TRBJ2-7
v_gene: TRBV20-1
abundance: .
CDR3aa: CSASETSGSYEQYF
CDR3nt: TGCAGTGCTAGTGAGACTAGCGGCTCCTACGAGCAGTACTTC

d_gene: .
j_gene: TRBJ1-5
v_gene: TRBV2
abundance: .
CDR3aa: CASRPRTGNQPQHF
CDR3nt: TGTGCCAGCAGACCCCGGACAGGCAATCAGCCCCAGCATTTT

d_gene: .
j_gene: TRBJ2-7
v_gene: TRBV28
abundance: .
CDR3aa: CASSLGGIYEQYF
CDR3nt: TGTGCCAGCAGTTTAGGCGGGATCTACGAGCAGTACTTC

d_gene: .
j_gene: TRBJ2-3
v_gene: TRBV9
abundance: .
CDR3aa: CASSVSPRSSADTQYF
CDR3nt: TGTGCCAGCAGCGTATCCCCCCGGTCCTCGGCAGATACGCAGTATTTT

d_gene: .
j_gene: TRBJ1-2
v_gene: TRBV6-5
abundance: once
CDR3aa: CASSRTEHYGYTF
CDR3nt: TGTGCCAGCAGTCGGACAGAACACTATGGCTACACCTTC

d_gene: .
j_gene: TRBJ2-7
v_gene: TRBV7-9
abundance: once
CDR3aa: CASSLAQGTYEQYF
CDR3nt: TGTGCCAGCAGCTTAGCCCAGGGGACCTACGAGCAGTACTTC